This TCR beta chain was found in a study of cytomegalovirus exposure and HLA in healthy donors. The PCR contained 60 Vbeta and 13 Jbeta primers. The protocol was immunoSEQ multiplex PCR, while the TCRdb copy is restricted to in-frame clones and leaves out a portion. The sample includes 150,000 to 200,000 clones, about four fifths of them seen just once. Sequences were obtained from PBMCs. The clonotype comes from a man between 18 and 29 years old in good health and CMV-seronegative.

The CDR3 bases are TGTGCCAGCAGCTTCCAGGGTCGGAACACTGAAGCTTTCTTT. It yields the protein CASSFQGRNTEAFF. The V gene is TRBV7-2, the J gene TRBJ1-1; tentative D call: TRBD1 (5 bases). Trimming took off 3 bases at V and 1 base at J, with 9 bases between the two ends. This CDR3 spans 14 amino acids. CDR1 SGHTA and CDR2 FQGNSA come from the germline V gene.